Below are 29 T cell receptor beta chains sequenced from a single sample in a study of blood T cell repertoires in COVID-19. Generated by immunoSEQ multiplex PCR, the TCRdb table keeps only in-frame clones and is missing some. The sample records about 54,000 clones, approximately 87% being singletons. Material for sequencing was peripheral blood. The receptors were gathered from a man between 35 and 55 years old with active COVID-19.

This chain links TRBV6-4 with TRBJ2-3, with 7 bases matching TRBD2. J gave up 1 base and V 3 bases, and 7 bases lay outside the gene matches. Germline lookup yields CDR1 MRHNA and CDR2 SNTAGT. This CDR3 comprises 16 residues. This CDR3 reads CASSESASGGTDTQYF. DNA for the CDR3: TGTGCCAGCAGTGAATCCGCTAGCGGTGGCACAGATACGCAGTATTTT.

This chain joins TRBV7-3 and TRBJ2-5, with TRBD2 matching over 8 bases. J lost 4 bases, V lost 2 bases, and 9 bases had no gene match. This CDR3 is 16 amino acids long. Germline V CDR1 and CDR2: SGHTA, FQGTGA. The CDR3 sequence is CASSLHTGGPGETQYF. CDR3 coding DNA: TGTGCCAGCAGCTTACATACGGGAGGGCCCGGAGAGACCCAGTACTTC.

This CDR3 is CASSLIQGALNTEAFF. The CDR3 DNA sequence: TGTGCCAGCAGCTTAATCCAGGGGGCGTTGAACACTGAAGCTTTCTTT. This chain links TRBV7-8 with TRBJ1-1; the match to TRBD1 covers 8 bases. Per the germline V gene, CDR1 is SGHVS and CDR2 is FQNEAQ. V gave up 2 bases and J gave up 0 bases; unmatched junction bases: 5. This CDR3 has 16 amino acids.

The V and J genes are TRBV2 and TRBJ2-1; 8 positions agree with TRBD1. CDR3 length: 15 amino acids. Looked up from germline, CDR1 is SNHLY and CDR2 is FYNNEI. The V and J ends lost 5 bases and 2 bases, in that order; junction bases with no gene match: 5. Here the CDR3 reads CASSPRDRPYNEQFF. The CDR3 coding sequence is TGTGCCAGCAGTCCCCGGGACAGGCCCTACAATGAGCAGTTCTTC.

The chain couples TRBV19 to TRBJ1-2; D not resolved. The CDR3 totals 14 residues. V gave up 0 bases and J gave up 4 bases, with 9 bases separating them. Per germline, CDR1 LNHDA and CDR2 SQIVND (reference sequence). CDR3 sequence reads: CASSIDPQSYGYTF. The CDR3 coding sequence is TGTGCCAGTAGTATAGACCCCCAGTCCTATGGCTACACCTTC. Full variable domain (remainder filled in from reference TRBV19 and TRBJ1-2): DGGITQSPKYLFRKEGQNVTLSCEQNLNHDAMYWYRQDPGQGLRLIYYSQIVNDFQKGDIAEGYSVSREKKESFPLTVTSAQKNPTAFYLCASSIDPQSYGYTFGSGTRLTVV.

The V call is TRBV6-4, the J call TRBJ2-7; D gene ambiguous. The V gene lost 4 bases and the J gene lost 1 base, with 17 bases spanning the gap. The CDR3 is made up of 16 amino acids. The germline V gene encodes CDR1 MRHNA and CDR2 SNTAGT. CDR3 protein: CASSVDMCLTSYEQYF. DNA for the CDR3: TGTGCCAGCAGTGTCGACATGTGCCTCACATCCTACGAGCAGTACTTC.

V is TRBV2 and J is TRBJ2-2; possible D gene TRBD1, 6 bases. The V end lost 7 bases, the J end lost 7 bases, and 16 bases lay between the germline ends. CDR1 is SNHLY and CDR2 is FYNNEI in the germline V gene. This CDR3 is built from 14 residues. The CDR3, as DNA: TGTGCCAGCAACCGCCCTACAGGGAGCGGGGAGCTGTTTTTT. This translates into CASNRPTGSGELFF.

This chain joins TRBV6-6 and TRBJ2-7; tentative D call: TRBD2 (5 bases). V lost 6 bases and J lost 3, with 15 bases in between. This CDR3 contains 14 residues. The germline CDR1 and CDR2 sequences are MNHNY and SVGAGI (reference sequence). The CDR3 sequence is CASRPTRVRYEQYF. The CDR3 DNA reads TGTGCCAGCAGACCTACTAGGGTCCGCTACGAGCAGTACTTC.

The chain joins TRBV5-6 to TRBJ2-4, with TRBD1 matching over 9 bases. The V gene's germline CDR1 is SGHDT and CDR2 YYEEEE. Losses at the gene ends were 3 bases for V and 11 bases for J; bases not matched to a gene: 12. The CDR3 contains 15 residues. CDR3 nucleotide sequence: TGTGCCAGCAGCTCCGGGACAGGGAGGTATAGCGTTCAGTACTTC. Translated: CASSSGTGRYSVQYF.

This clone showed up just once. For the CDR3, the DNA is TGCGCCAGCAGGAAAACAGGGCTTGCAGCTAACTATGGCTACACCTTC. This sequence encodes CASRKTGLAANYGYTF. The chain links TRBV5-1 to TRBJ1-2; weak D call: TRBD1 (6 bases). The CDR3 contains 16 residues. Deletions cut 5 bases from V and 0 bases from J, with 17 bases between. Germline V lookup: CDR1 SGHRS, CDR2 YFSETQ.

V and J are TRBV19 and TRBJ2-5; TRBD1 aligns across 7 bases. V gave up 2 bases and J gave up 4 bases; unmatched junction bases: 7. Looked up from germline, CDR1 is LNHDA and CDR2 is SQIVND (reference sequence). The CDR3 runs to 15 residues. CDR3: CASSIMGRQGETQYF. CDR3 coding DNA: TGTGCCAGTAGTATAATGGGCCGACAGGGAGAGACCCAGTACTTC.

V is TRBV4-2 and J is TRBJ2-7, with no clear D. The CDR3 is made up of 16 amino acids. Germline CDR1 is LGHNA and CDR2 is YNFKEQ. Deletions cut 0 bases from V and 1 base from J, with 13 bases between. CDR3 region: CASSQEPRSASYEQYF. The CDR3 DNA sequence: TGTGCCAGCAGCCAAGAGCCCCGGTCCGCGTCCTACGAGCAGTACTTC.

The rearrangement joins TRBV5-6 to TRBJ1-1; no firm D call. CDR1 is SGHDT, CDR2 YYEEEE, per germline. Trimming stripped 0 bases from V and 1 base from J, with 13 bases between. The CDR3 totals 16 residues. The CDR3 DNA follows: TGTGCCAGCAGCTTGGAAGGGAGTGCAGGGAACACTGAAGCTTTCTTT. Its translation: CASSLEGSAGNTEAFF.

This chain uses TRBV5-1 with TRBJ2-3, with TRBD2 matching over 10 bases. Losses at the gene ends were 7 bases for V and 2 bases for J; bases not matched to a gene: 4. The CDR3 length is 14 residues. Germline assignment: CDR1 SGHRS and CDR2 YFSETQ. CDR3 sequence: CASGTSGDTDTQYF. The CDR3 DNA follows: TGCGCCAGCGGTACTAGCGGGGACACAGATACGCAGTATTTT. The whole variable domain, filled in from reference TRBV5-1 and TRBJ2-3, reads KAGVTQTPRYLIKTRGQQVTLSCSPISGHRSVSWYQQTPGQGLQFLFEYFSETQRNKGNFPGRFSGRQFSNSRSEMNVSTLELGDSALYLCASGTSGDTDTQYFGPGTRLTVL.

The CDR3 spells CSVVGTSGNDNEQFF. As DNA, the CDR3 is TGCAGCGTGGTGGGGACTAGCGGGAACGACAATGAGCAGTTCTTC. The chain recombines TRBV29-1 with TRBJ2-1, with TRBD2 identical over 13 bases. The CDR3 spans 15 residues. CDR1 and CDR2 (germline): SQVTM, ANQGSEA. The V gene end was trimmed by 6 bases and the J gene end by 5 bases; junction bases not matched to a gene: 7.

This clone was observed a single time. The V gene is TRBV27, the J gene TRBJ1-5, with 11 bases that match TRBD1. The germline V gene encodes CDR1 MNHEY and CDR2 SMNVEV (reference sequence). Trimming took 4 bases from V and 6 from J; bases not matched to a gene: 5. This CDR3 region has 15 residues. The CDR3 is CASSSGQGAVQPQHF. The CDR3 DNA reads TGTGCCAGCAGTTCCGGACAGGGGGCGGTTCAGCCCCAGCATTTT.

The chain joins TRBV28 to TRBJ2-7, with 8 bases lining up with TRBD1. Germline V gene sequence: CDR1 MDHEN, CDR2 SYDVKM. The CDR3 extends over 15 amino acids. V was pared by 5 bases and J by 0 bases, with 6 bases of the junction left unmatched. The CDR3 DNA is TGTGCCAGCAGTACCTTGGACAGGGTCTCCTACGAGCAGTACTTC. Translating it yields CASSTLDRVSYEQYF.

This clone was observed a single time. The V gene is TRBV5-1, the J gene TRBJ1-1, with TRBD1 matching 9 bases. The germline V gene has CDR1 SGHRS and CDR2 YFSETQ. V trimming: 2 bases; J trimming: 0 bases; junction bases outside the gene matches: 17. This CDR3 region has 20 residues. For the CDR3, the DNA is TGCGCCAGCAGCTTCACAGGGGGCCCATGGACCCTAGAAATGAACACTGAAGCTTTCTTT. Translating it yields CASSFTGGPWTLEMNTEAFF.

V gene TRBV14 combines with J gene TRBJ1-1; possibly TRBD1 for D (6 bases). This CDR3 contains 18 residues. Germline CDR1 reads SGHDN; CDR2 reads FVKESK. Trimming pared 4 bases from V and 1 base from J, leaving 22 bases between. The CDR3 DNA sequence: TGTGCCAGCAGCCGACACCAGACGGGGCAGGGGCAGAACACTGAAGCTTTCTTT. Protein product: CASSRHQTGQGQNTEAFF.

The chain links TRBV5-1 to TRBJ1-1; D is possibly TRBD1 (5 bases). Germline loops: CDR1 SGHRS, CDR2 YFSETQ. Trimming cost V 4 bases and J 1 base, with 11 bases left between them. The CDR3 contains 14 residues. The CDR3 spells CASSPGGPNTEAFF. CDR3 sequence (DNA): TGCGCCAGCAGCCCGGGGGGACCGAACACTGAAGCTTTCTTT.

This clone was observed a few times. This chain uses TRBV4-1 with TRBJ2-7, with 11 bases lining up with TRBD1. The CDR3 sequence is 14 residues long. Germline V gene sequence: CDR1 MGHRA, CDR2 YSYEKL. The V segment lost 4 bases and the J segment 3 bases; nucleotides outside the gene matches: 2. CDR3 in DNA: TGCGCCAGCAGCCTGGGACAGGGGGACTACGAGCAGTACTTC. It is translated as CASSLGQGDYEQYF.

This chain uses TRBV11-2 with TRBJ2-7; D gene ambiguous. Germline lookup yields CDR1 SGHAT and CDR2 FQNNGV. V shed 4 bases and J shed 5 bases, with 9 bases lying between them. The CDR3 is 12 residues long. The CDR3 region is CASSSLVDEQYF. CDR3 nucleotides: TGTGCCAGCAGCTCCCTAGTGGACGAGCAGTACTTC.

The chain couples TRBV5-1 to TRBJ1-2, with TRBD1 identical over 8 bases. The CDR3 is 17 amino acids. V lost 0 bases and J lost 3; bases outside the gene matches: 10. Germline V gives CDR1 SGHRS, CDR2 YFSETQ. The DNA of the CDR3 is TGCGCCAGCAGCTTGGCCGGGACAGGAGGGGCGGACTATGGCTACACCTTC. The encoded protein is CASSLAGTGGADYGYTF.

This clone was counted only a few times. The V gene is TRBV11-3, the J gene TRBJ2-7, with D possibly being TRBD2 (6 bases). V was pared by 5 bases and J by 4 bases, with 12 bases between. The CDR3 loop spans 13 amino acids. CDR1 is SGHNT, CDR2 YENEEA, per germline. Written as DNA, the CDR3 is TGTGCCAGCAGCAAACTAGCAGGGTACGAGCAGTACTTC. The encoded protein is CASSKLAGYEQYF.

This clone was seen more than once but under ten times. The CDR3 bases are TGTGCCAGCAGCTTAGTCAGGGGCCGTCAAGAGACCCAGTACTTC. Translated, it gives CASSLVRGRQETQYF. The chain carries TRBV11-2 and TRBJ2-5; TRBD1 is a possible D gene (6 bases). Trimming left V 1 base short and J 2 bases short, with 11 bases between. The CDR3 is made up of 15 amino acids. Germline V gene data show CDR1 as SGHAT and CDR2 as FQNNGV.

This chain uses TRBV7-2 with TRBJ2-2; the match to TRBD2 covers 9 bases. Germline CDR1 is SGHTA and CDR2 is FQGNSA. The CDR3 has 16 amino acids. V trimming: 1 base; J trimming: 6 bases; junction bases outside the gene matches: 6. Written as DNA, the CDR3 is TGTGCCAGCAGCTTAGTGGGGACTAGCCTGGCCGGGGAGCTGTTTTTT. Protein: CASSLVGTSLAGELFF. Looking up the rest from reference TRBV7-2 and TRBJ2-2 gives the full variable domain: GAGVSQSPSNKVTEKGKDVELRCDPISGHTALYWYRQSLGQGLEFLIYFQGNSAPDKSGLPSDRFSAERTGGSVSTLTIQRTQQEDSAVYLCASSLVGTSLAGELFFGEGSRLTVL.

V and J are TRBV10-1 and TRBJ2-1; D may be TRBD2 (5 bases). This CDR3 has 14 amino acids. Trimming stripped 6 bases from V and 0 bases from J, with 9 bases between. CDR1 and CDR2 from the germline V gene are WNHNN and SYGVQD (reference sequence). Here the CDR3 DNA reads TGCGCCAGCAGCAGCGGTCCCTCCTACAATGAGCAGTTCTTC. Translation gives CASSSGPSYNEQFF.

In its sample, this clone was seen a few times. V and J are TRBV7-3 and TRBJ2-5; D is possibly TRBD2 (5 bases). Deletions cut 2 bases from V and 5 bases from J, with 21 bases between. The germline CDR1 and CDR2 sequences are SGHTA and FQGTGA. The CDR3 contains 17 residues. The CDR3 sequence: CASSLGSSLARKETQYF. CDR3 coding DNA: TGTGCCAGCAGCTTAGGGTCGTCGTTAGCGAGGAAGGAGACCCAGTACTTC.

This chain joins TRBV5-1 and TRBJ2-7; 13 bases fit TRBD2. Germline V gene data show CDR1 as SGHRS and CDR2 as YFSETQ. The CDR3 runs 17 residues. Trimming removed 4 bases from V and 3 bases from J; junction bases left unmatched: 10. CDR3 DNA sequence: TGCGCCAGCAGCCCTCGACTAGCGGGAGGACGATTCTACGAGCAGTACTTC. As protein: CASSPRLAGGRFYEQYF.